This TCR beta chain was found in a study of T cell responses to AZD1222 COVID-19 vaccine. Across the study: Pooling was applied to second doses at about 4 or about 12 weeks. The study, taken as a whole, reports: Reportedly, nearly half the spike-specific TCRs target unmutated variant regions.

Libraries were prepared by immunoSEQ multiplex PCR; TCRdb keeps only in-frame clonotypes and omits some of them. The profile shows about 93,000 clones, roughly 85% of them singletons. Concerning this clone: What it binds is not known.

This CDR3 spans 15 amino acids. Per the germline V gene, CDR1 is SGHNT and CDR2 is YYREEE (reference sequence). The V end was cut by 1 base, the J end by 3 bases, with 12 bases between. The sequences come from peripheral blood, collected on day 0 of AZD1222 vaccination. The chain recombines TRBV5-4 with TRBJ2-3; TRBD2 might be the D (6 bases). The sequence derives from an adult in good health. The CDR3, as DNA: TGTGCCAGCAGCTTGCCCGGGACTCCGACAGATACGCAGTATTTT. Translated: CASSLPGTPTDTQYF.